These 28 T cell receptor beta chains were all obtained from the same sample, sequenced in a study of T cell responses to AZD1222 COVID-19 vaccine. Data came from immunoSEQ multiplex PCR; TCRdb stores just in-frame clones and leaves some out. Altogether some 100,000 clones are present, approximately 90% being singletons, with the ten largest covering around 10%. Specimen: peripheral blood, collected on day 0 of AZD1222 vaccination. The receptors originated from an adult in good health.

This chain joins TRBV5-6 and TRBJ1-2; D possibly corresponds to TRBD1 (6 bases). Trimming took 2 bases from V and 4 from J, leaving 12 bases between them. The CDR3 totals 14 residues. Germline V gene lookup returns CDR1 SGHDT and CDR2 YYEEEE. CDR3 protein: CASSFGAGAYGYTF. DNA of the CDR3: TGTGCCAGCAGCTTTGGGGCAGGGGCCTATGGCTACACCTTC.

This chain joins TRBV19 and TRBJ2-1, with 8 bases lining up with TRBD1. The J segment lost 7 bases and the V segment lost 6 bases, leaving 8 bases of the junction unmatched. The CDR3 loop spans 14 amino acids. CDR1 and CDR2 from the germline V gene are LNHDA and SQIVND (reference sequence). CDR3 residues: CASRRDRGNNEQFF. The CDR3, as DNA: TGTGCCAGTAGGAGAGACAGGGGAAATAATGAGCAGTTCTTC.

Of note for this clone: In the same sample, other DNA sequences code for this CDR3. The V gene is TRBV19, the J gene TRBJ1-2; D gene ambiguous. The CDR3 extends over 11 amino acids. Germline CDR1 is LNHDA and CDR2 is SQIVND (reference sequence). The V end lost 4 bases, the J end lost 3 bases, and 3 bases lay between the germline ends. The CDR3 region has the DNA TGTGCCAGTAGTAGGGACTATGGCTACACCTTC. It yields the protein CASSRDYGYTF. The variable domain in full, completed from reference TRBV19 and TRBJ1-2, reads DGGITQSPKYLFRKEGQNVTLSCEQNLNHDAMYWYRQDPGQGLRLIYYSQIVNDFQKGDIAEGYSVSREKKESFPLTVTSAQKNPTAFYLCASSRDYGYTFGSGTRLTVV.

The chain combines TRBV10-3 with TRBJ2-7; 8 nucleotides agree with TRBD1. The V gene's germline CDR1 is ENHRY and CDR2 SYGVKD. J gave up 2 bases and V 10 bases, and 10 bases lay outside the gene matches. This CDR3 has 14 amino acids. The CDR3 DNA reads as TGTGCCACTTACCGGGACAGGTCGACCTACGAGCAGTACTTC. This translates into CATYRDRSTYEQYF.

J is TRBJ2-1 and V is TRBV6-5, with D possibly being TRBD2 (6 bases). This CDR3 has 15 residues. The V gene lost 5 bases and the J gene lost 10 bases, with 21 bases spanning the gap. Germline values: CDR1 MNHEY, CDR2 SVGAGI. Here the CDR3 reads CASSKLAHPRWEQFF. DNA of the CDR3: TGTGCCAGCAGTAAACTAGCACACCCGAGGTGGGAGCAGTTCTTC.

V is TRBV5-1 and J is TRBJ2-3; D might be TRBD2 (6 bases). The ends were cut back, 2 bases at V and 0 bases at J, with 10 bases in the middle. There are 15 residues in the CDR3. Germline assignment: CDR1 SGHRS and CDR2 YFSETQ. The CDR3 bases are TGCGCCAGCAGCTTCGAACTAGCCAGCACAGATACGCAGTATTTT. Its protein product is CASSFELASTDTQYF.

This clone was counted only a few times. This sequence joins TRBV24-1 and TRBJ1-2; 8 nucleotides align to TRBD1. The CDR3 is 14 amino acids. The trim removed 8 bases at V and 7 bases at J, leaving 11 bases unmatched. The germline CDR1 and CDR2 sequences are KGHDR and SFDVKD. The CDR3 DNA is TGTGCCACCACCGTACAGGGGGTCCAGAGTGGCTACACCTTC. Its translation: CATTVQGVQSGYTF.

The chain carries TRBV13 and TRBJ2-7; a weak D match, TRBD1 (7 bases). Trimming removed 5 bases at V and 0 bases at J, with 14 bases between. Germline-derived CDR1 and CDR2 are PRHDT and FYEKMQ (reference sequence). The CDR3 loop spans 15 amino acids. The CDR3 region has the DNA TGTGCCAGCAGCGAAAGGGGGGACAGCTCCTACGAGCAGTACTTC. The encoded protein is CASSERGDSSYEQYF.

In its sample, this clone was seen once. The chain couples TRBV27 to TRBJ1-2, with no clear D. Germline V gives CDR1 MNHEY, CDR2 SMNVEV (reference sequence). The ends were cut back, 3 bases at V and 2 bases at J, with 7 bases in the middle. The CDR3 sequence is 13 residues long. The CDR3 protein is CASSFSANYGYTF. The CDR3 DNA reads TGTGCCAGCAGTTTTTCAGCGAACTATGGCTACACCTTC.

The chain has TRBV12-3 or TRBV12-4 and TRBJ1-1; D is undetermined. The CDR3 consists of 13 residues. V was trimmed by 6 bases and J by 4 bases, leaving 12 bases between them. CDR3 coding DNA: TGTGCCAGCAGGAGGACGGGGAGCACTGAAGCTTTCTTT. It is translated as CASRRTGSTEAFF.

The chain couples TRBV5-1 to TRBJ2-3, with a possible D match to TRBD2 (6 bases). The CDR3 is made up of 14 amino acids. Germline V gene sequence: CDR1 SGHRS, CDR2 YFSETQ. Between the trimmed V and J ends, which lost 4 bases and 2 bases, there was a span of 11 bases. Here the CDR3 DNA reads TGCGCCAGCAGCATCGGGACTCCCACAGATACGCAGTATTTT. It is translated as CASSIGTPTDTQYF.

The sample holds a few counts of this clone. The chain couples TRBV27 to TRBJ2-3, with D unresolved. The germline CDR1 and CDR2 sequences are MNHEY and SMNVEV (reference sequence). The ends were cut back, 5 bases at V and 7 bases at J, with 10 bases in the middle. This CDR3 has 12 amino acids. CDR3 sequence reads: CASSNSRNTQYF. CDR3 DNA: TGTGCCAGCAGTAATTCTAGAAATACGCAGTATTTT.

The chain uses TRBV7-9 and TRBJ1-1; weak D call: TRBD1 (5 bases). CDR1 SEHNR and CDR2 FQNEAQ come from the germline V gene (reference sequence). This CDR3 is 16 amino acids long. Trimming shortened V by 0 bases and J by 1 base, and 12 bases separated the two germline ends. The CDR3 loop is CASSLAGRARNTEAFF. The CDR3, as DNA: TGTGCCAGCAGCTTAGCCGGCAGGGCCAGGAACACTGAAGCTTTCTTT.

There are a few counts of this clone. The genes are TRBV29-1 and TRBJ1-5; D remains ambiguous. This CDR3 has 12 amino acids. Trimming left V 5 bases short and J 2 bases short, with 7 bases between. The germline CDR1 and CDR2 sequences are SQVTM and ANQGSEA. The CDR3 loop is CSVSNGNQPQHF. For the CDR3, the DNA is TGCAGCGTTTCGAACGGCAATCAGCCCCAGCATTTT.

The chain carries TRBV6-5 and TRBJ1-1; D unclear. Germline loops: CDR1 MNHEY, CDR2 SVGAGI. The CDR3 spans 13 residues. Trimming stripped 6 bases from V and 0 bases from J, with 8 bases between. CDR3 loop: CASRAALNTEAFF. In DNA form, the CDR3 reads TGTGCCAGCAGAGCCGCCTTGAACACTGAAGCTTTCTTT.

V gene TRBV5-7 combines with J gene TRBJ1-5, with 7 bases fitting TRBD1. TRBV5-7 is an ORF for which the function is uncertain. The CDR3 is made up of 17 amino acids. V shed 3 bases and J 2 bases; nucleotides not matched to a gene: 11. DNA for the CDR3: TGTGCCAGCAGCTCCTCTTGGGACAGCGAGGGCAATCAGCCCCAGCATTTT. Translation gives CASSSSWDSEGNQPQHF.

This clone was seen once. J is TRBJ1-2 and V is TRBV28; no firm D call. The length of the CDR3 is 12 residues. V lost 3 bases, J lost 5 bases, and 7 bases lay in between. Germline loops: CDR1 MDHEN, CDR2 SYDVKM. The DNA for the CDR3 is TGTGCCAGCAGTTTTTTCATTTATGGCTACACCTTC. Its translation is CASSFFIYGYTF.

The V gene is TRBV7-9, the J gene TRBJ2-2; a possible D gene is TRBD1 (5 bases). Germline assignment: CDR1 SEHNR and CDR2 FQNEAQ (reference sequence). The V and J ends lost 5 bases and 3 bases respectively, with 16 bases between them. The CDR3 runs 16 residues. Here the CDR3 reads CASSPQGNDYTGELFF. The CDR3 DNA sequence: TGTGCCAGCAGCCCGCAGGGCAACGATTACACCGGGGAGCTGTTTTTT.

This rearrangement joins TRBV30 to TRBJ2-7, with a weak D call TRBD2 (6 bases). The CDR3 covers 13 residues. V was shortened by 1 base and J by 3 bases, with 10 bases between the two germline ends. Germline V lookup: CDR1 GTSNPN, CDR2 SVGIG (reference sequence). The CDR3 is CAWSAGGNYEQYF. For the CDR3, the DNA is TGTGCCTGGAGTGCCGGGGGTAACTACGAGCAGTACTTC.

The chain couples TRBV14 to TRBJ1-1, with D tentatively TRBD1 (6 bases). Trimming left V 1 base short and J 4 bases short, with 10 bases between. The CDR3 spans 14 residues. The V gene's germline CDR1 is SGHDN and CDR2 FVKESK. CDR3 nucleotide sequence: TGTGCCAGCAGCCAAGTCAGGGGTGGCACTGAAGCTTTCTTT. It encodes CASSQVRGGTEAFF.

The chain uses TRBV7-2 and TRBJ2-1; D remains ambiguous. The germline V and J ends were trimmed by 6 bases and 0 bases, with 9 bases remaining between them. The CDR3 sequence is 14 residues long. In germline, CDR1 is SGHTA, CDR2 FQGNSA. CDR3: CASSRASSYNEQFF. The CDR3 nucleotides are TGTGCCAGCAGTAGGGCGAGCTCCTACAATGAGCAGTTCTTC.

V usage is TRBV7-9 and J usage is TRBJ2-7; 9 positions agree with TRBD2. CDR1 is SEHNR, CDR2 FQNEAQ, per germline (reference sequence). The CDR3 is 14 residues long. With 5 bases clipped from V and 3 bases from J, the junction kept 5 bases outside the gene matches. The CDR3 protein is CASSPGTSNYEQYF. CDR3 in DNA: TGTGCCAGCAGCCCCGGGACTAGCAACTACGAGCAGTACTTC.

This clone was seen a single time. V and J are TRBV30 and TRBJ2-4; D may be TRBD1 or TRBD2 (5 bases each). The V gene lost 2 bases and the J gene lost 7 bases, with 12 bases spanning the gap. The CDR3 consists of 13 residues. Germline loops: CDR1 GTSNPN, CDR2 SVGIG (reference sequence). The DNA for the CDR3 is TGTGCCTGGAGTTCGAGGGACGTGAACATTCAGTACTTC. Its protein is CAWSSRDVNIQYF. Looking up the rest from reference TRBV30 and TRBJ2-4 gives the full variable domain: SQTIHQWPATLVQPVGSPLSLECTVEGTSNPNLYWYRQAAGRGLQLLFYSVGIGQISSEVPQNLSASRPQDRQFILSSKKLLLSDSGFYLCAWSSRDVNIQYFGAGTRLSVL.

This clone was observed a single time. The CDR3 loop is CASKEGRNQPQHF. In DNA, the CDR3 is TGTGCCAGTAAGGAAGGTCGCAATCAGCCCCAGCATTTT. The chain employs TRBV19 and TRBJ1-5; D uncertain. V was cut by 7 bases and J by 2 bases, with 9 bases left in between. Germline V gene lookup returns CDR1 LNHDA and CDR2 SQIVND (reference sequence). The CDR3 is made up of 13 amino acids.

This chain joins TRBV12-3 or TRBV12-4 and TRBJ1-2; D unresolved. V was clipped by 5 bases and J by 13 bases, with 17 bases between them. The CDR3 totals 12 residues. CDR3 loop: CASSLSPSQTTF. CDR3 DNA: TGTGCCAGCAGTCTAAGCCCTTCCCAAACCACCTTC.

V and J are TRBV6-5 and TRBJ1-5, with 8 bases matching TRBD1. This CDR3 has 15 amino acids. The trim removed 6 bases at V and 0 bases at J, leaving 4 bases unmatched. The germline V gene has CDR1 MNHEY and CDR2 SVGAGI. The CDR3 DNA is TGTGCCAGCAGCCAACAGGGGGGTAGCAATCAGCCCCAGCATTTT. Translating gives CASSQQGGSNQPQHF.

The sample holds one count of this clone. V usage is TRBV5-5 and J usage is TRBJ2-7; a weak D match, TRBD2 (6 bases). The V gene's germline CDR1 is SGHKS and CDR2 YYEKEE (reference sequence). Trimming took off 4 bases at V and 0 bases at J, with 14 bases between the two ends. The CDR3 sequence is 15 residues long. This CDR3 is CASSLGLGSSYEQYF. CDR3 coding DNA: TGTGCCAGCAGCCTGGGACTGGGAAGCTCCTACGAGCAGTACTTC.

The chain joins TRBV3-1 (or the pseudogene TRBV3-2) to TRBJ2-5, with 12 bases lining up with TRBD1. The CDR3 has 15 amino acids. Germline lookup yields CDR1 LGHDT and CDR2 YNNKEL (reference sequence). V trimming: 4 bases; J trimming: 5 bases; junction bases outside the gene matches: 5. The CDR3 is CASSPGTGGDETQYF. The DNA for the CDR3 is TGTGCCAGCAGCCCCGGGACAGGGGGCGATGAGACCCAGTACTTC.